This TCR beta chain was documented in a study of response to subunit inactivated influenza vaccine (dated by TCRdb to 2016 to 2018). For context, the study as a whole: The study used deep quantitative T cell receptor repertoire profiling to track responses to a trivalent subunit inactivated influenza vaccine. Beyond this particular receptor, the publication reports: The authors proposed that each seasonal influenza vaccination may bring in only a limited number of new T cells.

Points on this clonotype: What antigen it recognizes has not been identified. Per-base qualities were not stored, and no clone one base away is much larger.

There are 18 amino acids in the CDR3, from cysteine to phenylalanine inclusive. Only CDR3 DNA remains: 54 bases, in frame from the first base. According to the germline V gene (reference sequence), CDR1 reads SGHAT and CDR2 reads FQDESV. At the junction V is shortened by 2 bases and J by 1 base, with 20 bases in between. The library was obtained by RT-PCR. Sequencing used an Illumina HiSeq 2500. In-frame beta chains were kept once TCRdb had trimmed the public reads at Q25 with fastp and called clones with MiXCR. Rows are unified per CDR3 protein, each entry keeping the most common DNA and genes. Recorded for this sample are around 490,000 distinct CDR3 sequences; less than 10% of them occurred a single time. The top ten clonotypes cover 13% of the sample.

The V and J genes are TRBV11-1 and TRBJ1-1; TRBD1 is perhaps the D gene, given 5 matching bases. This TCR was recovered from a man aged 45-69 years who received an inactivated influenza vaccine. Donor details come from another sample of the same person, matched by shared clones. The sequences come from PBMCs from blood, collected less than 30 months after vaccination. The bases read TGTGCCAGCAGCTTACCGGGACCCAGAAAGGGAAGGAACACTGAAGCTTTCTTT. Its translation is CASSLPGPRKGRNTEAFF.